This entry lists 8 T cell receptor beta chains sequenced from one sample in a study of T cells expressing NK-cell markers (dated by TCRdb to 2019 to 2021). The method behind the library was 5' RACE. TCRdb shows the sequencer as Illumina HiSeq 2000. Each CDR3 protein sequence appears as one entry after TCRdb reprocessed the reads, and no DNA is included. The sample's clone listing holds more than 90,000 distinct CDR3 sequences. Jointly, the top ten make up roughly 18% of the sample. Sequenced material: blood T cells: a sorted CD56 or NKG2C T cell subset, CD4+ or CD8+ T cells, or bulk PBMC T cells (not recorded which). Receptor source: a woman aged 18 to 75 in good health.

The chain has TRBV6-4 and TRBJ1-5. CDR1 MRHNA and CDR2 SNTAGT come from the germline V gene. The CDR3 covers 14 residues. CDR3 sequence: CASSEGVGNQPQHF.

The chain is built from TRBV20-1 and TRBJ2-1; checking the TCRdb D call of TRBD2 is not possible without DNA. The CDR3 is 15 amino acids. Germline-derived CDR1 and CDR2 are DFQATT and SNEGSKA (reference sequence). CDR3 protein: CSARAEGGSYNEQFF.

V usage is TRBV7-6 and J usage is TRBJ1-1; TCRdb's D call, TRBD1, is unchecked because there is no DNA. In germline, CDR1 is SGHVS, CDR2 FNYEAQ. The CDR3 sequence is 14 residues long. The CDR3 sequence is CASSATGMNTEAFF.

The V and J genes are TRBV6-1 and TRBJ1-3. The CDR3 loop spans 15 amino acids. CDR1 is MNHNS and CDR2 is SASEGT in the germline V gene. The CDR3 protein is CASTPHSLSGNTIYF.

This chain links TRBV7-6 with TRBJ2-1; TCRdb returns TRBD2, unconfirmable since there is no DNA. This CDR3 comprises 14 residues. Germline values: CDR1 SGHVS, CDR2 FNYEAQ. The CDR3 loop is CASSFGGAYNEQFF. Full variable domain (rest looked up from reference TRBV7-6 and TRBJ2-1): GAGVSQSPRYKVTKRGQDVALRCDPISGHVSLYWYRQALGQGPEFLTYFNYEAQQDKSGLPNDRFSAERPEGSISTLTIQRTEQRDSAMYRCASSFGGAYNEQFFGPGTRLTVL.

The CDR3 is CSVQWDSSETQYF. V and J are TRBV20-1 and TRBJ2-5; TCRdb proposes TRBD1, but this gene call is untestable without DNA. The germline V gene encodes CDR1 DFQATT and CDR2 SNEGSKA (reference sequence). The CDR3 has 13 amino acids.

The J gene is TRBJ2-1, the V gene TRBV5-5. CDR3 length: 12 residues. The germline gives CDR1 SGHKS, CDR2 YYEKEE (reference sequence). The CDR3 loop reads CASSLQPSEQFF.

V is TRBV20-1 and J is TRBJ2-5; TCRdb calls TRBD1, which cannot be checked without DNA. CDR3 length: 18 amino acids. CDR1 and CDR2 (germline): DFQATT, SNEGSKA (reference sequence). This CDR3 reads CSARERPMGQWAQETQYF.